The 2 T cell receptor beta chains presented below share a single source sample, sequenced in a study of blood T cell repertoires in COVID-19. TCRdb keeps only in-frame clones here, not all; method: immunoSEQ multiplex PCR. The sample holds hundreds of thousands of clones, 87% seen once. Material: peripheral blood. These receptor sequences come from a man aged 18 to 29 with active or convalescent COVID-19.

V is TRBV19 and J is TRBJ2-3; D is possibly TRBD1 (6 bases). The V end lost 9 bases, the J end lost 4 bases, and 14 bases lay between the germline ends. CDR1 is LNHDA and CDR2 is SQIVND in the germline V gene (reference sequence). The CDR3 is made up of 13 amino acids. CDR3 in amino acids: CASTTGQADTQYF. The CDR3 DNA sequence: TGTGCCAGCACGACAGGACAAGCAGATACGCAGTATTTT.

The CDR3 is CASREGQGEAFF. The CDR3 DNA reads as TGCGCCAGCAGGGAAGGACAGGGCGAAGCTTTCTTT. This sequence joins TRBV10-2 and TRBJ1-1; 8 bases match TRBD1. The CDR3 runs 12 residues. In germline, CDR1 is WSHSY, CDR2 SAAADI. The V gene end was trimmed by 6 bases and the J gene end by 8 bases; junction bases not matched to a gene: 5.